The clone carrying this T cell receptor beta chain has only one observation. Other DNA sequences in the sample encode the same CDR3. The sample originates from a study of blood T cell repertoires in COVID-19. The repertoire was sequenced with immunoSEQ multiplex PCR; TCRdb's copy has only in-frame clones and lacks some. The sample carries about 220,000 clones, 84% recorded once. Recovered participants had two consecutive negative NP/OP PCR tests, healthcare professional clearance, or symptom resolution. The sequenced material came from PBMCs or T cells enriched from blood (not recorded which). This TCR was sampled from a woman aged 35 to 49 who had recovered from COVID-19.

CDR3 residues: CASSLSGGEQFF. The DNA of the CDR3 is TGTGCCAGCAGTTTATCCGGAGGTGAGCAGTTCTTC. V gene TRBV27 combines with J gene TRBJ2-1, with D tentatively TRBD2 (5 bases). V gave up 0 bases and J gave up 9 bases, with 6 bases separating them. Germline V lookup: CDR1 MNHEY, CDR2 SMNVEV (reference sequence). This CDR3 has 12 residues.